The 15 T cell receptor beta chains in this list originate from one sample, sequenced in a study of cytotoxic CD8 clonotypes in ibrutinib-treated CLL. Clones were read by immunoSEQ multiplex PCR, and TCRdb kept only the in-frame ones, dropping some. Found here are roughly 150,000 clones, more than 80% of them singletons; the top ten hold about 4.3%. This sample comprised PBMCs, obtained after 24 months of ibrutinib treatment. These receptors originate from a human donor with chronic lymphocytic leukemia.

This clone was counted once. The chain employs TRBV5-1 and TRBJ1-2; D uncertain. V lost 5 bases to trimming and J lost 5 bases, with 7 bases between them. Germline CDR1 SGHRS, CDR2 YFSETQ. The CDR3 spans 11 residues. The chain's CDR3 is CASRAAYGYTF. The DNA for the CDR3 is TGCGCCAGCAGGGCAGCTTATGGCTACACCTTC.

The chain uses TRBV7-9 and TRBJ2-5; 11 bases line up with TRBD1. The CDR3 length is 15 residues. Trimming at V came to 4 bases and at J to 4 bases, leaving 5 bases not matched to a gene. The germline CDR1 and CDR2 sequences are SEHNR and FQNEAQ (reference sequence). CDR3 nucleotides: TGTGCCAGCAGCTACCGGGACAGGGGGGGAGAGACCCAGTACTTC. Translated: CASSYRDRGGETQYF.

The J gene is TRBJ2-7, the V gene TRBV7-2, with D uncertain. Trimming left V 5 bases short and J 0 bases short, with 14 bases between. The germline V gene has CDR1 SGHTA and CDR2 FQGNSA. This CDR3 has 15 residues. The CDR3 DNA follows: TGTGCCAGCAGCCCACAGCCCCAAGTCTCCTACGAGCAGTACTTC. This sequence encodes CASSPQPQVSYEQYF.

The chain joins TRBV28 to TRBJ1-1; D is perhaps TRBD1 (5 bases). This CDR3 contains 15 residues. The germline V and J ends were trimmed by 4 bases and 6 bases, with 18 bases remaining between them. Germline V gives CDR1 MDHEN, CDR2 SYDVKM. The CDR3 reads CASSSRGGRGPEAFF. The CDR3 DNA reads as TGTGCCAGCAGTTCCCGAGGAGGAAGGGGTCCTGAAGCTTTCTTT.

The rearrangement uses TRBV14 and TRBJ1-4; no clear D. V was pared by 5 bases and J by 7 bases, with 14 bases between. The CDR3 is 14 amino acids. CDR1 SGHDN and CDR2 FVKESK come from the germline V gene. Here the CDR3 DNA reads TGTGCCAGCAGCGTACTCCGCCCCACTGAAAAACTGTTTTTT. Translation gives CASSVLRPTEKLFF.

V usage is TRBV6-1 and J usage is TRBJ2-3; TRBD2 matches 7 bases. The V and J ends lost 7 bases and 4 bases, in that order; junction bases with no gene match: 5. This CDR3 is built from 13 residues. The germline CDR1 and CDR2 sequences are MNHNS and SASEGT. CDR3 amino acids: CASIAGLADTQYF. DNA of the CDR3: TGTGCCAGCATAGCGGGCCTTGCAGATACGCAGTATTTT.

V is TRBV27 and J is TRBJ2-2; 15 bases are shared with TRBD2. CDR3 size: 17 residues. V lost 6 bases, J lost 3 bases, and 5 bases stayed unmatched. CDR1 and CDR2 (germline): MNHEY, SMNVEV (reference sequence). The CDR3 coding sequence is TGTGCCAGCAGCGGGACTAGCGGGGGGTTCGACACCGGGGAGCTGTTTTTT. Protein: CASSGTSGGFDTGELFF.

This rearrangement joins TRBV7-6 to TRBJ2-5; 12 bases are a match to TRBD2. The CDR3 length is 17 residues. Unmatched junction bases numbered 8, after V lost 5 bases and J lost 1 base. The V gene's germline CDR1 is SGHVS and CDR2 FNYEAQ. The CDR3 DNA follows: TGTGCCAGCAGCGGCCGGACTAGCGGGGTGGGCCAAGAGACCCAGTACTTC. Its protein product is CASSGRTSGVGQETQYF. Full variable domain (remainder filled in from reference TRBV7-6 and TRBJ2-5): GAGVSQSPRYKVTKRGQDVALRCDPISGHVSLYWYRQALGQGPEFLTYFNYEAQQDKSGLPNDRFSAERPEGSISTLTIQRTEQRDSAMYRCASSGRTSGVGQETQYFGPGTRLLVL.

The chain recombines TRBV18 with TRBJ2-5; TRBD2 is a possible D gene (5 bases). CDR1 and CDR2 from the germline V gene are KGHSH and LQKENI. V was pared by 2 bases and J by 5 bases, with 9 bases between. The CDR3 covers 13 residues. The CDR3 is CASSPTGLETQYF. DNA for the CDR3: TGTGCCAGCTCACCAACGGGGTTGGAGACCCAGTACTTC.

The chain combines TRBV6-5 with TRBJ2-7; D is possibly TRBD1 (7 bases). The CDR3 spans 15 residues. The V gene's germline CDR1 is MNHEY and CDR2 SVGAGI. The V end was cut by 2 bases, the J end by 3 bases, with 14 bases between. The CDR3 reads CASSYRQGGFYEQYF. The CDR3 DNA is TGTGCCAGCAGTTACCGGCAGGGGGGATTCTACGAGCAGTACTTC.

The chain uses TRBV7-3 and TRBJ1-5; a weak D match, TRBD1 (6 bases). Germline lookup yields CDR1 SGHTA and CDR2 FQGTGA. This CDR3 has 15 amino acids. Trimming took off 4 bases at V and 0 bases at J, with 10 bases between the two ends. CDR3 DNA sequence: TGTGCCAGCAGCTGGGGACAAAATAGCAATCAGCCCCAGCATTTT. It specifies CASSWGQNSNQPQHF.

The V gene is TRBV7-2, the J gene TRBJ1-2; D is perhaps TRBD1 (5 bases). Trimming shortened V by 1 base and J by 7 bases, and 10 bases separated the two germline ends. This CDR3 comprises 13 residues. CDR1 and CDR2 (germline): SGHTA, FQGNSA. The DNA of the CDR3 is TGTGCCAGCAGCTTAGAGACAGTTGGTGGCTACACCTTC. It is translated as CASSLETVGGYTF.

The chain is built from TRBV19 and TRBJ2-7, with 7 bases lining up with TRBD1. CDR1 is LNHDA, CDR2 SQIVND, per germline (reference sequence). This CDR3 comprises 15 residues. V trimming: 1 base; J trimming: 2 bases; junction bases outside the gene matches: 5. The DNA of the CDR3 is TGTGCCAGTAGTATAGTGGAGACAGGGACCTACGAGCAGTACTTC. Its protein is CASSIVETGTYEQYF.

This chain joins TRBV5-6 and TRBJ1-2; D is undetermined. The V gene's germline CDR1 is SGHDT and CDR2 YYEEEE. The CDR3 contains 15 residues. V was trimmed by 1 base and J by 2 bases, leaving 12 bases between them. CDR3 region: CASSLPGRANYGYTF. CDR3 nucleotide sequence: TGTGCCAGCAGCTTGCCGGGCAGAGCCAACTATGGCTACACCTTC.

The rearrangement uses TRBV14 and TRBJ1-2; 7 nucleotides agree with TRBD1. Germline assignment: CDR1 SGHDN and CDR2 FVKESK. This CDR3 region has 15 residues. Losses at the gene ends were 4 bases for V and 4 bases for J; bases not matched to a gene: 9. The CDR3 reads CASSLTGDGSYGYTF. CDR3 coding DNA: TGTGCCAGCAGCCTCACAGGGGATGGAAGCTATGGCTACACCTTC.